These 14 T cell receptor beta chains originate from one sample sequenced in a study of cytomegalovirus exposure and HLA in healthy donors. PCR amplification relied on 60 Vbeta primers (plus 13 Jbeta primers). The assay was immunoSEQ multiplex PCR, and TCRdb's table has in-frame clones only and misses some. The sample comprises about 67,000 clones, approximately 80% of which are singletons, and under 3% rests with the top ten. Sequencing was done on a sample of PBMCs. The receptors were gathered from a woman in her twenties or thirties in good health and CMV-seronegative.

In its sample, this clone was seen a few times. This chain links TRBV6-5 with TRBJ1-2; D gene ambiguous. CDR3 length equals 14 residues. Germline assignment: CDR1 MNHEY and CDR2 SVGAGI. Between the trimmed V and J ends, which lost 6 bases and 7 bases, there was a span of 18 bases. Written as DNA, the CDR3 is TGTGCCAGCAGCCCTGGTTATTATCGAGGTGGCTACACCTTC. Translated: CASSPGYYRGGYTF.

The rearrangement uses TRBV15 and TRBJ1-2; TRBD1 agrees at 7 bases. The V segment lost 6 bases and the J segment 1 base; nucleotides outside the gene matches: 5. Germline V gives CDR1 LNHNV, CDR2 YYDKDF (reference sequence). CDR3 length equals 14 residues. In DNA form, the CDR3 reads TGTGCCACCAGTTCCTCAGGGGGTAACTATGGCTACACCTTC. It specifies CATSSSGGNYGYTF.

The chain links TRBV21-1 to TRBJ1-2; the tabulated D call, TRBD1, remains unverified against the DNA. TRBV21-1 is an annotated pseudogene. The CDR3 contains 14 residues. The CDR3 reads CASTHTRGNYGYTF. CDR3 in DNA: TGTGCCAGCACTCACACCAGGGGAAACTATGGCTACACCTTC.

The chain combines TRBV14 with TRBJ1-5; D unclear. V was cut by 3 bases and J by 4 bases, with 10 bases left in between. This CDR3 is built from 14 residues. Germline CDR1 is SGHDN and CDR2 is FVKESK. The CDR3 DNA reads as TGTGCCAGCAGCCAGTATGGAGGGAATCAGCCCCAGCATTTT. Translated, it gives CASSQYGGNQPQHF.

The J gene is TRBJ1-3, the V gene TRBV28; perhaps TRBD1 as D (6 bases). This CDR3 comprises 14 residues. The ends were cut back, 6 bases at V and 2 bases at J, with 11 bases in the middle. Germline CDR1 and CDR2: MDHEN and SYDVKM. This CDR3 is CASSRRDTGNTIYF. DNA for the CDR3: TGTGCCAGCAGCCGCCGGGACACTGGAAACACCATATATTTT.

This chain connects TRBV18 to TRBJ2-7; 8 bases are shared with TRBD1. The CDR3 is made up of 16 amino acids. Germline loops: CDR1 KGHSH, CDR2 LQKENI. J gave up 4 bases and V 3 bases, and 11 bases lay outside the gene matches. The chain's CDR3 is CASSPARTGQTYEQYF. In nucleotides, the CDR3 is TGTGCCAGCTCACCGGCCCGGACAGGGCAAACTTACGAGCAGTACTTC.

This chain links TRBV5-4 with TRBJ2-1; D might be TRBD1 (5 bases). The germline gives CDR1 SGHNT, CDR2 YYREEE (reference sequence). The CDR3 covers 16 residues. V lost 0 bases to trimming and J lost 0 bases, with 10 bases between them. CDR3 sequence reads: CASSLGTQSSYNEQFF. The CDR3, as DNA: TGTGCCAGCAGCTTGGGGACACAGAGCTCCTACAATGAGCAGTTCTTC.

V gene TRBV6-6 combines with J gene TRBJ2-7; TRBD1 matches at 8 bases. The V gene end was trimmed by 2 bases and the J gene end by 2 bases; junction bases not matched to a gene: 8. CDR1 is MNHNY and CDR2 is SVGAGI in the germline V gene (reference sequence). The CDR3 has 16 amino acids. CDR3 nucleotides: TGTGCCAGCAGTTACCACGGACAGGGCACTCCCTACGAGCAGTACTTC. Translation: CASSYHGQGTPYEQYF.

The chain links TRBV11-2 to TRBJ1-2; D is ambiguous. Per the germline V gene, CDR1 is SGHAT and CDR2 is FQNNGV. This CDR3 spans 14 amino acids. Trimming left V 0 bases short and J 1 base short, with 6 bases between. Written as DNA, the CDR3 is TGTGCCAGCAGCTTAGACCCGAGTAACTATGGCTACACCTTC. This gives the protein CASSLDPSNYGYTF. Based on the CDR3 plus reference TRBV11-2 and TRBJ1-2, the full variable domain is EAGVAQSPRYKIIEKRQSVAFWCNPISGHATLYWYQQILGQGPKLLIQFQNNGVVDDSQLPKDRFSAERLKGVDSTLKIQPAKLEDSAVYLCASSLDPSNYGYTFGSGTRLTVV.

The J gene is TRBJ1-5, the V gene TRBV5-1, with a possible D match to TRBD1 (5 bases). Trimming pared 0 bases from V and 10 bases from J, leaving 8 bases between. CDR1 is SGHRS and CDR2 is YFSETQ in the germline V gene. This CDR3 has 12 residues. For the CDR3, the DNA is TGCGCCAGCAGCTTGGGGGGGGGTCCCCAGCATTTT. The encoded protein is CASSLGGGPQHF.

The V gene is TRBV4-1, the J gene TRBJ2-2; 10 bases are shared with TRBD1. This CDR3 is 18 amino acids long. V dropped 2 bases and J dropped 1; count of bases not matched to a gene: 7. The germline CDR1 and CDR2 sequences are MGHRA and YSYEKL. CDR3 nucleotide sequence: TGCGCCAGCAGCCAACCTATCCGGGACAGGGGGAACACCGGGGAGCTGTTTTTT. Residues: CASSQPIRDRGNTGELFF.

The count of this clone is one. The V gene is TRBV18, the J gene TRBJ2-3; 14 bases are a match to TRBD2. The CDR3 is 17 residues long. Per the germline V gene, CDR1 is KGHSH and CDR2 is LQKENI. J lost 2 bases, V lost 3 bases, and 4 bases had no gene match. CDR3 nucleotide sequence: TGTGCCAGCTCACCCCGGACTAGCGGGGGGTCCACAGATACGCAGTATTTT. Amino acids: CASSPRTSGGSTDTQYF.

This sequence joins TRBV14 and TRBJ1-1; TRBD1 aligns across 8 bases. The germline V gene has CDR1 SGHDN and CDR2 FVKESK. CDR3 length: 14 residues. V shed 4 bases, J shed 4 bases, and the junction held 5 bases outside the gene matches. The chain's CDR3 is CASSPRQGFTEAFF. The CDR3 nucleotides read TGTGCCAGCAGCCCTAGACAGGGGTTCACTGAAGCTTTCTTT.

V gene TRBV2 combines with J gene TRBJ1-5; 9 nucleotides match TRBD1. Germline V lookup: CDR1 SNHLY, CDR2 FYNNEI. The J segment lost 7 bases and the V segment lost 6 bases, leaving 7 bases of the junction unmatched. The CDR3 extends over 14 amino acids. The CDR3 here is CASSGTGKSQPQHF. CDR3 DNA: TGTGCCAGCAGCGGGACAGGGAAGAGCCAGCCCCAGCATTTT.